This passage covers 17 T cell receptor beta chains from one sample sequenced in a study of cytomegalovirus exposure and HLA in healthy donors. The PCR ran on 60 Vbeta and 13 Jbeta primers. Method: immunoSEQ multiplex PCR; TCRdb's copy keeps in-frame clones and lacks some. Its listing shows about 200,000 clones. Source material: PBMCs. All receptors come from a girl aged 2 to 9 in good health and CMV-seropositive.

The V call is TRBV7-9, the J call TRBJ2-7; 10 bases match TRBD2. The CDR3 is 16 amino acids. Germline CDR1 reads SEHNR; CDR2 reads FQNEAQ (reference sequence). The V and J ends lost 5 bases and 6 bases, in that order; junction bases with no gene match: 13. The CDR3 DNA reads TGTGCCAGCAGCCCCGGGACTAGCGCGCCACGCTCCGAGCAGTACTTC. Protein product: CASSPGTSAPRSEQYF.

The V and J genes are TRBV10-1 and TRBJ2-7, with D hard to call. The length of the CDR3 is 11 residues. V gave up 6 bases and J gave up 8 bases, with 11 bases separating them. Looked up from germline, CDR1 is WNHNN and CDR2 is SYGVQD (reference sequence). The CDR3 DNA sequence: TGCGCCAGCAGCCCCGGGTGGCAGCAGTACTTC. It codes for CASSPGWQQYF.

The chain is built from TRBV2 and TRBJ1-3; 7 nucleotides agree with TRBD1. Germline assignment: CDR1 SNHLY and CDR2 FYNNEI. Trimming cost V 2 bases and J 5 bases; bases outside gene matches: 3. The CDR3 runs 14 residues. The CDR3 here is CASSEPGGRNTIYF. The DNA of the CDR3 is TGTGCCAGCAGTGAACCAGGGGGGAGAAACACCATATATTTT. The variable domain in full, with the rest retrieved from reference TRBV2 and TRBJ1-3, is EPEVTQTPSHQVTQMGQEVILRCVPISNHLYFYWYRQILGQKVEFLVSFYNNEISEKSEIFDDQFSVERPDGSNFTLKIRSTKLEDSAMYFCASSEPGGRNTIYFGEGSWLTVV.

This sequence joins TRBV10-2 and TRBJ1-2; 7 nucleotides align to TRBD1. The CDR3 is 14 amino acids. Losses at the gene ends were 2 bases for V and 7 bases for J; bases not matched to a gene: 7. The germline CDR1 and CDR2 sequences are WSHSY and SAAADI. The DNA of the CDR3 is TGCGCCAGCAGTGAGGGGACAGTTGTACGTGGCTACACCTTC. This translates into CASSEGTVVRGYTF.

The chain uses TRBV4-1 and TRBJ2-1; D is possibly TRBD2 (5 bases). The CDR3 loop spans 14 amino acids. Germline CDR1 and CDR2: MGHRA and YSYEKL. With 2 bases removed from V and 8 bases from J, the gap between germline ends came to 13 bases. The CDR3 reads CASSQPARVDEQFF. Written as DNA, the CDR3 is TGCGCCAGCAGCCAACCCGCGAGGGTCGATGAGCAGTTCTTC.

V gene TRBV11-2 combines with J gene TRBJ1-3; TRBD1 might be the D (5 bases). Trimming took off 5 bases at V and 1 base at J, with 21 bases between the two ends. This CDR3 contains 18 residues. CDR1 is SGHAT, CDR2 FQNNGV, per germline. CDR3 protein: CASSPRRKTVSSGNTIYF. For the CDR3, the DNA is TGTGCCAGCAGCCCGAGACGCAAGACAGTTTCGTCTGGAAACACCATATATTTT.

The V and J genes are TRBV29-1 and TRBJ2-5; TRBD2 matches at 14 bases. The J call is doubtful: the DNA matches TRBJ2-7 better. CDR3 length: 17 residues. CDR1 and CDR2 (germline): SQVTM, ANQGSEA. The CDR3 is CSVEGGLAGERSYEQYF. In DNA form, the CDR3 reads TGCAGCGTTGAAGGGGGACTAGCGGGAGAACGCTCCTACGAGCAGTACTTC.

The chain couples TRBV28 to TRBJ2-3; D gene uncertain. Germline V gene sequence: CDR1 MDHEN, CDR2 SYDVKM. CDR3 length: 16 residues. With 2 bases removed from V and 4 bases from J, the gap between germline ends came to 16 bases. The CDR3 protein is CASSLITLTPSDTQYF. In DNA form, the CDR3 reads TGTGCCAGCAGTTTAATCACCCTAACCCCATCAGATACGCAGTATTTT. The full variable domain, completed using reference TRBV28 and TRBJ2-3, is DVKVTQSSRYLVKRTGEKVFLECVQDMDHENMFWYRQDPGLGLRLIYFSYDVKMKEKGDIPEGYSVSREKKERFSLILESASTNQTSMYLCASSLITLTPSDTQYFGPGTRLTVL.

V gene TRBV6-6 combines with J gene TRBJ1-1, with D tentatively TRBD1 (5 bases). The V and J ends lost 7 bases and 1 base respectively, with 13 bases between them. Germline V CDR1 and CDR2: MNHNY, SVGAGI (reference sequence). This CDR3 contains 14 residues. DNA for the CDR3: TGTGCCAGCAAATACCCGGGGGAGAACACTGAAGCTTTCTTT. It encodes CASKYPGENTEAFF.

The rearrangement joins TRBV27 to TRBJ1-1; D might be TRBD1 (5 bases). V was shortened by 2 bases and J by 6 bases, with 16 bases between the two germline ends. The germline V gene encodes CDR1 MNHEY and CDR2 SMNVEV (reference sequence). The CDR3 loop spans 15 amino acids. The CDR3 nucleotides read TGTGCCAGCAGTTTAGTGGCAGGGACTATGGCTGAAGCTTTCTTT. Translation: CASSLVAGTMAEAFF.

The V gene is TRBV29-1, the J gene TRBJ1-1, with a weak D call TRBD1 (5 bases). Germline CDR1 reads SQVTM; CDR2 reads ANQGSEA. The V and J ends lost 4 bases and 3 bases respectively, with 12 bases between them. This CDR3 has 13 amino acids. The CDR3 DNA sequence: TGCAGCGTTGCAGGCAGGGCCTACACTGAAGCTTTCTTT. It encodes CSVAGRAYTEAFF.

The chain carries TRBV7-9 and TRBJ2-7, with a tentative D call TRBD2 (6 bases). The CDR3 consists of 14 residues. The germline V gene has CDR1 SEHNR and CDR2 FQNEAQ (reference sequence). The germline V and J ends were trimmed by 4 bases and 0 bases, with 10 bases remaining between them. The CDR3 region is CASSSWRDSYEQYF. The CDR3 region has the DNA TGTGCCAGCAGCTCCTGGAGGGACTCCTACGAGCAGTACTTC.

About this clone itself: Other nucleotide sequences in the sample specify the same CDR3. The chain employs TRBV7-9 and TRBJ1-3, with D perhaps matching TRBD1 (5 bases). This CDR3 contains 15 residues. From germline, CDR1 is SEHNR and CDR2 FQNEAQ (reference sequence). Trimming took 2 bases from V and 2 from J, leaving 10 bases between them. CDR3 amino acids: CASSLIRGAGNTIYF. CDR3 nucleotide sequence: TGTGCCAGCAGCTTAATCCGGGGGGCTGGAAACACCATATATTTT. Combining the CDR3 with reference TRBV7-9 and TRBJ1-3 gives the whole variable domain DTGVSQNPRHKITKRGQNVTFRCDPISEHNRLYWYRQTLGQGPEFLTYFQNEAQLEKSRLLSDRFSAERPKGSFSTLEIQRTEQGDSAMYLCASSLIRGAGNTIYFGEGSWLTVV.

The DNA of the CDR3 is TGTGCCAGTAGTAAGGGGTTCCCCTATGGCTACACCTTC. Amino acid sequence: CASSKGFPYGYTF. The chain links TRBV19 to TRBJ1-2, with D possibly TRBD1 on 5 matching bases. CDR1 and CDR2 from the germline V gene are LNHDA and SQIVND (reference sequence). The germline V and J ends were trimmed by 4 bases and 4 bases, with 10 bases remaining between them. The length of the CDR3 is 13 residues.

The rearrangement uses TRBV29-1 and TRBJ1-1; a weak D match, TRBD1 (6 bases). CDR1 and CDR2 from the germline V gene are SQVTM and ANQGSEA. This CDR3 has 13 amino acids. V was clipped by 7 bases and J by 7 bases, with 19 bases between them. The CDR3 region is CSASSYREGEAFF. The CDR3 DNA reads TGCAGCGCCTCTTCATACAGGGAGGGTGAAGCTTTCTTT.

This chain connects TRBV6-6 to TRBJ2-7, with a weak D call TRBD1 (6 bases). The V end lost 5 bases, the J end lost 2 bases, and 16 bases lay between the germline ends. The CDR3 covers 15 residues. The V gene's germline CDR1 is MNHNY and CDR2 SVGAGI (reference sequence). The CDR3 DNA sequence: TGTGCCAGCAGTCTCCAGGGGATCAGGGCCTACGAGCAGTACTTC. Protein product: CASSLQGIRAYEQYF.

The chain carries TRBV29-1 and TRBJ2-1; TRBD2 agrees at 11 bases. V lost 7 bases to trimming and J lost 14 bases; unmatched junction nucleotides: 10. The length of the CDR3 is 12 residues. Germline V CDR1 and CDR2: SQVTM, ANQGSEA. The CDR3 region is CSALDTSGRKFF. The CDR3 DNA is TGCAGCGCCCTGGATACTAGCGGGAGAAAGTTCTTC.